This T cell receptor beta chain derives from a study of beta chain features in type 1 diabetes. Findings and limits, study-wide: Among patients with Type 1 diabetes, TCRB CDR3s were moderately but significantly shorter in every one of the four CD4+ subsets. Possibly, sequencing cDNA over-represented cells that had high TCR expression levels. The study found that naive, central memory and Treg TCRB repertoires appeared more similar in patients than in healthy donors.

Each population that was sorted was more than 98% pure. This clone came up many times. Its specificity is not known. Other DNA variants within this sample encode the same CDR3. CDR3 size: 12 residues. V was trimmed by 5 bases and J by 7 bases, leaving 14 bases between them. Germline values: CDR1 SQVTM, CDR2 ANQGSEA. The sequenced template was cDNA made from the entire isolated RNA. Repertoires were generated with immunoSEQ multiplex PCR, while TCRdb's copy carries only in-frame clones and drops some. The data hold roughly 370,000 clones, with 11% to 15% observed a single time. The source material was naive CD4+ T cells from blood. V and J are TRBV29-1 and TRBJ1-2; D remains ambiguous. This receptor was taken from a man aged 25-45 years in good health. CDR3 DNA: TGCAGCGTTTTCTCCGCGGTGGGTGGCTACACCTTC. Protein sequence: CSVFSAVGGYTF.